Each of the 20 T cell receptor beta chains below was sequenced from the same sample in a study of blood T cell repertoires in COVID-19. Clones were sequenced by immunoSEQ multiplex PCR, and TCRdb holds only the in-frame ones, with some missing. The sample includes 250,000 or so clones, approximately 90% seen only once; the top ten take 0.85% to 0.9%. Source material: PBMCs or T cells enriched from blood (not recorded which). Receptors originate from a man aged 50 or older who had been exposed to COVID-19.

This clone came up a few times. The V call is TRBV29-1, the J call TRBJ2-6, with a possible D match to TRBD2 (6 bases). The CDR3 runs to 15 residues. Germline V gene sequence: CDR1 SQVTM, CDR2 ANQGSEA. The CDR3 sequence is CAAGQGRSGANVLTF. In nucleotides, the CDR3 is TGCGCCGCGGGGCAGGGCCGCTCTGGGGCCAACGTCCTGACTTTC.

This clone was found once. This CDR3 reads CASSPYLTGYTGELFF. The CDR3 nucleotides read TGTGCCAGCTCACCTTACTTGACAGGGTACACCGGGGAGCTGTTTTTT. The chain uses TRBV18 and TRBJ2-2; 7 positions match TRBD1. CDR3 length equals 16 residues. Germline lookup yields CDR1 KGHSH and CDR2 LQKENI. Trimming took 3 bases from V and 3 from J; bases not matched to a gene: 7.

The chain carries TRBV6-9 and TRBJ2-7; 8 bases match TRBD1. Trimming cost V 3 bases and J 2 bases; bases outside gene matches: 6. Germline loops: CDR1 MNHGY, CDR2 SVAAGI. The CDR3 has 15 amino acids. The CDR3 here is CASSYPGGQPYEQYF. CDR3 bases: TGTGCCAGCAGTTACCCAGGGGGCCAGCCCTACGAGCAGTACTTC.

The rearrangement joins TRBV28 to TRBJ1-2; 7 bases align to TRBD1. This CDR3 has 14 residues. Germline V lookup: CDR1 MDHEN, CDR2 SYDVKM. J lost 5 bases, V lost 6 bases, and 9 bases had no gene match. CDR3 DNA: TGTGCCAGCAGCGCCCCGGGACAGAGTTATGGCTACACCTTC. This translates into CASSAPGQSYGYTF.

The rearrangement uses TRBV5-5 and TRBJ1-1; no clear D gene. This CDR3 comprises 14 residues. Germline CDR1 is SGHKS and CDR2 is YYEKEE (reference sequence). Between the trimmed V and J ends, which lost 0 bases and 5 bases, there was a span of 11 bases. The CDR3 spells CASSLALWSTEAFF. CDR3 coding DNA: TGTGCCAGCAGCTTGGCCTTGTGGAGTACTGAAGCTTTCTTT.

V and J are TRBV5-4 and TRBJ2-1; unclear D gene. V lost 0 bases, J lost 10 bases, and 5 bases lay in between. CDR1 is SGHNT and CDR2 is YYREEE in the germline V gene (reference sequence). The CDR3 consists of 11 residues. CDR3 region: CASSLVGEQFF. CDR3 nucleotide sequence: TGTGCCAGCAGCTTGGTGGGCGAGCAGTTCTTC.

The chain uses TRBV19 and TRBJ1-3; D is undetermined. The CDR3 has 14 residues. Trimming removed 8 bases from V and 0 bases from J, with 11 bases in between. Germline assignment: CDR1 LNHDA and CDR2 SQIVND (reference sequence). CDR3 sequence: CASLGQISGNTIYF. Written as DNA, the CDR3 is TGTGCCAGTCTTGGGCAGATCTCTGGAAACACCATATATTTT.

The DNA of the CDR3 is TGTGCCAGCAGCGTATCTGCGGGTGCGCAGTATTTT. As protein: CASSVSAGAQYF. This chain connects TRBV9 to TRBJ2-3, with a possible D match to TRBD2 (5 bases). The germline gives CDR1 SGDLS, CDR2 YYNGEE. The CDR3 runs 12 residues. Trimming took 1 base from V and 10 from J, leaving 10 bases between them.

In its sample, this clone was seen once. The V call is TRBV7-9, the J call TRBJ2-1; 11 nucleotides line up with TRBD2. After removal of 1 base from V and 9 bases from J, the junction contained 8 bases not matched to a gene. The germline CDR1 and CDR2 sequences are SEHNR and FQNEAQ (reference sequence). The CDR3 is made up of 16 amino acids. CDR3 in DNA: TGTGCCAGCAGCTTAGAACTAGCGGGAGCAGGTGGTGAGCAGTTCTTC. Translation: CASSLELAGAGGEQFF.

The V call is TRBV3-1 (or the pseudogene TRBV3-2), the J call TRBJ1-4, with 7 bases aligning to TRBD1. The germline V gene has CDR1 LGHDT and CDR2 YNNKEL (reference sequence). The CDR3 length is 19 residues. The V gene end was trimmed by 3 bases and the J gene end by 0 bases; junction bases not matched to a gene: 13. The CDR3 region has the DNA TGTGCCAGCAGCCAGGCATCGGGACAGTGGGTCGCAACTAATGAAAAACTGTTTTTT. Its translation is CASSQASGQWVATNEKLFF.

This rearrangement joins TRBV24-1 to TRBJ1-2; TRBD1 matches 7 bases. Per germline, CDR1 KGHDR and CDR2 SFDVKD. The CDR3 is made up of 15 amino acids. With V trimmed by 6 bases and J by 5 bases, 11 bases remained unmatched. CDR3 sequence (DNA): TGTGCCACCAGTAAATGGGACAGAGAAAATTATGGCTACACCTTC. Its protein is CATSKWDRENYGYTF.

This clone has just one count. The CDR3 nucleotides read TGTGCCAGCAGTTTTGGGAGAAGGTCCTATGGCTACACCTTC. It codes for CASSFGRRSYGYTF. V is TRBV27 and J is TRBJ1-2; D call uncertain. V lost 3 bases and J 4 bases, leaving 12 bases between the germline ends. The CDR3 runs to 14 residues. CDR1 is MNHEY, CDR2 SMNVEV, per germline (reference sequence).

The genes are TRBV28 and TRBJ1-2, with D perhaps matching TRBD1 (5 bases). From germline, CDR1 is MDHEN and CDR2 SYDVKM. Trimming removed 9 bases at V and 8 bases at J, with 13 bases between. The CDR3 sequence is 11 residues long. The CDR3 here is CASLERGGYTF. CDR3 DNA sequence: TGTGCCAGTCTGGAGCGGGGCGGCTACACCTTC.

The CDR3 here is CASSVGPGFEQFF. CDR3 coding DNA: TGTGCCAGCAGCGTTGGTCCGGGTTTTGAGCAGTTCTTC. V gene TRBV9 combines with J gene TRBJ2-1, with D hard to call. CDR1 and CDR2 (germline): SGDLS, YYNGEE. Trimming stripped 2 bases from V and 9 bases from J, with 12 bases between. The CDR3 has 13 amino acids.

This clone appeared once. The chain links TRBV7-9 to TRBJ2-3; 8 bases agree with TRBD2. This CDR3 has 17 amino acids. The V gene end was trimmed by 4 bases and the J gene end by 3 bases; junction bases not matched to a gene: 12. The V gene's germline CDR1 is SEHNR and CDR2 FQNEAQ (reference sequence). CDR3 coding DNA: TGTGCCAGCAGCTCCGGTAAAAGGGGCGGGAGGACAGATACGCAGTATTTT. Translated: CASSSGKRGGRTDTQYF. Full variable domain (rest looked up from reference TRBV7-9 and TRBJ2-3): DTGVSQNPRHKITKRGQNVTFRCDPISEHNRLYWYRQTLGQGPEFLTYFQNEAQLEKSRLLSDRFSAERPKGSFSTLEIQRTEQGDSAMYLCASSSGKRGGRTDTQYFGPGTRLTVL.

This clone has a single count. The chain carries TRBV19 and TRBJ1-5; a weak D match, TRBD1 (5 bases). Trimming removed 3 bases at V and 0 bases at J, with 12 bases between. CDR3 length: 16 amino acids. The germline gives CDR1 LNHDA, CDR2 SQIVND (reference sequence). The CDR3 DNA reads as TGTGCCAGTAGTATTTCGGCCGGACATAGCAATCAGCCCCAGCATTTT. This codes for CASSISAGHSNQPQHF.

V is TRBV15 and J is TRBJ1-1; D is ambiguous. The germline gives CDR1 LNHNV, CDR2 YYDKDF (reference sequence). The CDR3 is made up of 15 amino acids. V lost 7 bases to trimming and J lost 0 bases, with 15 bases between them. CDR3 residues: CATILTGFMNTEAFF. As DNA, the CDR3 is TGTGCCACCATCCTAACCGGGTTCATGAACACTGAAGCTTTCTTT.

This clone appeared a few times. The V call is TRBV10-3, the J call TRBJ2-1, with 15 bases identical to TRBD2. The length of the CDR3 is 13 residues. Losses at the gene ends were 8 bases for V and 9 bases for J; bases not matched to a gene: 2. Looked up from germline, CDR1 is ENHRY and CDR2 is SYGVKD. The CDR3 bases are TGTGCCATCGGGACTAGCGGGGGGACTGAGCAGTTCTTC. Amino acids: CAIGTSGGTEQFF.

This clone is a singleton in its sample. The chain uses TRBV5-1 and TRBJ1-6, with D possibly matching TRBD1 (5 bases). The CDR3 length is 14 residues. Trimming removed 1 base from V and 9 bases from J, with 11 bases in between. Germline CDR1 SGHRS, CDR2 YFSETQ. CDR3 in amino acids: CASSLSGASSPLHF. In DNA form, the CDR3 reads TGCGCCAGCAGCTTGTCTGGGGCCTCTTCACCCCTCCACTTT.

This sequence joins TRBV5-6 and TRBJ2-2; TRBD1 matches 9 bases. CDR1 is SGHDT and CDR2 is YYEEEE in the germline V gene. With V trimmed by 3 bases and J by 5 bases, 8 bases remained unmatched. This CDR3 is built from 16 residues. CDR3 sequence reads: CASSYRDRDGTGELFF. The CDR3 DNA sequence: TGTGCCAGCAGCTACCGGGACAGGGATGGGACCGGGGAGCTGTTTTTT.